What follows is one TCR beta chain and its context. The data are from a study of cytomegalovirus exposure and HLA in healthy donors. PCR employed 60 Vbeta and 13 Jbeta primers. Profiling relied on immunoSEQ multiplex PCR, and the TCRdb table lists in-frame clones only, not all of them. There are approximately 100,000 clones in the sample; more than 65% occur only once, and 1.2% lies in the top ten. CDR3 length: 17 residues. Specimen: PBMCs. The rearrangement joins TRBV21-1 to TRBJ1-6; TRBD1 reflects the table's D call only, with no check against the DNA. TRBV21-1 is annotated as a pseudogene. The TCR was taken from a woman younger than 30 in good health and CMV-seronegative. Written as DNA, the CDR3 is TGTGCCAGCAGCAAAGCGGCTGGCAGGCATTCGAATTCACCCCTCCACTTT. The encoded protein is CASSKAAGRHSNSPLHF.